The 19 T cell receptor beta chains in this list originate from one sample, sequenced in a study of T cells in localized non-small cell lung cancer. Sequencing used immunoSEQ multiplex PCR; TCRdb keeps in-frame clones, though not all of them. The sample lists approximately 49,000 clones, about 80% occurring once. This sample comprised peripheral blood, obtained before any cancer treatment. The receptors originated from a man aged 40 to 70 with stage I squamous cell lung carcinoma.

J is TRBJ1-1 and V is TRBV6-1; D might be TRBD1 (6 bases). Germline CDR1 is MNHNS and CDR2 is SASEGT. Trimming shortened V by 6 bases and J by 7 bases, and 15 bases separated the two germline ends. CDR3 size: 13 residues. DNA for the CDR3: TGTGCCAGCAGCCAAGGAGGGGGTTATGAAGCTTTCTTT. Protein product: CASSQGGGYEAFF.

V gene TRBV4-2 combines with J gene TRBJ1-2; D is uncertain. The V end was cut by 4 bases, the J end by 7 bases, with 22 bases between. The CDR3 loop spans 16 amino acids. CDR1 is LGHNA, CDR2 YNFKEQ, per germline. The CDR3 coding sequence is TGTGCCAGCAGCCGTTACCCTCTTGATACGGCGAGTGGCTACACCTTC. Its protein product is CASSRYPLDTASGYTF.

The gene calls are TRBV27 and TRBJ2-2; 10 bases are a match to TRBD2. Unmatched junction bases numbered 11, after V lost 6 bases and J lost 13 bases. Germline lookup yields CDR1 MNHEY and CDR2 SMNVEV (reference sequence). The CDR3 runs to 14 residues. The CDR3 DNA is TGTGCCAGCAGGCCACTAGCGGGGCGGCCGGGGCTGTTTTTT. Translation gives CASRPLAGRPGLFF.

The V gene is TRBV6-6, the J gene TRBJ1-4; TRBD1 is a possible D gene (6 bases). CDR1 MNHNY and CDR2 SVGAGI come from the germline V gene (reference sequence). CDR3 length equals 15 residues. With 4 bases removed from V and 7 bases from J, the gap between germline ends came to 16 bases. CDR3 sequence: CASSLNPGTSEKLFF. DNA for the CDR3: TGTGCCAGCAGTTTAAACCCCGGGACATCTGAAAAACTGTTTTTT.

Concerning this clone itself: The junction does not match germline at one end; this may be a read error. V is TRBV30 and J is TRBJ1-6; D gene uncertain. The germline V gene has CDR1 GTSNPN and CDR2 SVGIG (reference sequence). This CDR3 has 17 amino acids. In DNA form, the CDR3 reads TGTGCCTGGAGTAGTGGGTCCAGTATCGTCCATAATTTACCCCTCCACTTT. Protein product: CAWSSGSSIVHNLPLHF.

V is TRBV7-2 and J is TRBJ1-1; 7 nucleotides agree with TRBD1. The ends lost 1 base at V and 2 bases at J; junction bases unmatched: 1. The germline V gene has CDR1 SGHTA and CDR2 FQGNSA. CDR3 length: 14 amino acids. The CDR3 here is CASSLGQGNTEAFF. The DNA of the CDR3 is TGTGCCAGCAGCTTAGGACAGGGCAACACTGAAGCTTTCTTT.

The chain uses TRBV29-1 and TRBJ1-5; no reliable D call. The germline V gene encodes CDR1 SQVTM and CDR2 ANQGSEA. This CDR3 has 15 residues. The V end was cut by 8 bases, the J end by 2 bases, with 19 bases between. CDR3 loop: CSPAGYRVGNQPQHF. The CDR3 DNA follows: TGCAGCCCGGCGGGGTATAGGGTGGGCAATCAGCCCCAGCATTTT.

The chain carries TRBV7-9 and TRBJ2-3; D is unresolved. The CDR3 is 11 residues long. Germline lookup yields CDR1 SEHNR and CDR2 FQNEAQ (reference sequence). V was pared by 1 base and J by 6 bases, with 2 bases between. The CDR3 region has the DNA TGTGCCAGCAGCTTAGTTGATACGCAGTATTTT. Amino acid sequence: CASSLVDTQYF. The entire variable domain, with the rest obtained from reference TRBV7-9 and TRBJ2-3, is as follows: DTGVSQNPRHKITKRGQNVTFRCDPISEHNRLYWYRQTLGQGPEFLTYFQNEAQLEKSRLLSDRFSAERPKGSFSTLEIQRTEQGDSAMYLCASSLVDTQYFGPGTRLTVL.

The chain couples TRBV6-5 to TRBJ2-7; D call uncertain. This CDR3 is built from 13 residues. CDR1 MNHEY and CDR2 SVGAGI come from the germline V gene. V was clipped by 6 bases and J by 4 bases, with 13 bases between them. The CDR3 region is CASRPPGAYEQYF. The CDR3 nucleotides are TGTGCCAGCAGGCCCCCTGGTGCATACGAGCAGTACTTC.

This clone appeared once. The V gene is TRBV19, the J gene TRBJ2-7; the D gene could be TRBD1 or TRBD2 (5 bases each). Trimming took 6 bases from V and 2 from J, leaving 11 bases between them. The CDR3 length is 13 residues. From germline, CDR1 is LNHDA and CDR2 SQIVND (reference sequence). The CDR3 sequence is CASRRDPAYEQYF. Written as DNA, the CDR3 is TGTGCCAGTAGAAGGGACCCCGCCTACGAGCAGTACTTC.

This chain joins TRBV6-5 and TRBJ2-1, with 11 bases matching TRBD2. V shed 2 bases and J 8 bases; nucleotides not matched to a gene: 8. This CDR3 has 16 amino acids. The germline CDR1 and CDR2 sequences are MNHEY and SVGAGI. CDR3 coding DNA: TGTGCCAGCAGTTACGGGCTAGCGGGGGGTTGGGATGAGCAGTTCTTC. Protein: CASSYGLAGGWDEQFF.

CDR3 residues: CAWSVTAGDTTNEKLFF. CDR3 in DNA: TGTGCCTGGAGTGTTACGGCAGGGGATACAACTAATGAAAAACTGTTTTTT. The V call is TRBV30, the J call TRBJ1-4; tentatively, D is TRBD1 (6 bases). Between the trimmed V and J ends, which lost 0 bases and 0 bases, there was a span of 14 bases. This CDR3 region has 17 residues. Per germline, CDR1 GTSNPN and CDR2 SVGIG (reference sequence).

The V gene is TRBV11-3, the J gene TRBJ2-1, with D unresolved. The CDR3 sequence is 16 residues long. Germline V gene lookup returns CDR1 SGHNT and CDR2 YENEEA. The V end lost 1 base, the J end lost 0 bases, and 10 bases lay between the germline ends. As DNA, the CDR3 is TGTGCCAGCAGCTTAGGACGGCTAAGCTCCTACAATGAGCAGTTCTTC. It codes for CASSLGRLSSYNEQFF.

This chain joins TRBV5-8 and TRBJ2-6; D remains ambiguous. Germline CDR1 reads SGHTS; CDR2 reads YDEGEE. V shed 6 bases and J shed 1 base, with 8 bases lying between them. This CDR3 has 14 residues. The CDR3 region is CASTQMSGANVLTF. Written as DNA, the CDR3 is TGTGCCAGCACCCAGATGTCTGGGGCCAACGTCCTGACTTTC.

The chain joins TRBV25-1 to TRBJ1-2; no definite D call. CDR1 is MGHDK and CDR2 is SYGVNS in the germline V gene. With 6 bases removed from V and 4 bases from J, the gap between germline ends came to 12 bases. The CDR3 is 13 amino acids. The CDR3 nucleotides are TGTGCCAGCAGAAGAGGGTCCGGCTATGGCTACACCTTC. Its translation is CASRRGSGYGYTF.

CDR3 loop: CASSLVYGREKLFF. CDR3 in DNA: TGTGCCAGCAGCTTGGTATATGGGAGAGAAAAACTGTTTTTT. The V and J genes are TRBV5-6 and TRBJ1-4; no clear D gene. The CDR3 covers 14 residues. CDR1 is SGHDT, CDR2 YYEEEE, per germline. V was shortened by 0 bases and J by 8 bases, with 11 bases between the two germline ends.

The chain is built from TRBV18 and TRBJ2-1, with D unresolved. This CDR3 contains 13 residues. Trimming pared 4 bases from V and 9 bases from J, leaving 13 bases between. Germline assignment: CDR1 KGHSH and CDR2 LQKENI. The CDR3 reads CASSLRTAFEQFF. CDR3 DNA sequence: TGTGCCAGCTCACTTAGGACGGCATTTGAGCAGTTCTTC.

This clone was seen only a few times. The chain carries TRBV29-1 and TRBJ2-5, with TRBD1 identical over 12 bases. This CDR3 has 14 residues. Looked up from germline, CDR1 is SQVTM and CDR2 is ANQGSEA. J gave up 5 bases and V 4 bases, and 5 bases lay outside the gene matches. CDR3 residues: CSVGGTGGRETQYF. The CDR3 DNA is TGCAGCGTTGGGGGGACAGGGGGCCGGGAGACCCAGTACTTC. The full variable domain, its missing parts supplied by reference TRBV29-1 and TRBJ2-5, is SAVISQKPSRDICQRGTSLTIQCQVDSQVTMMFWYRQQPGQSLTLIATANQGSEATYESGFVIDKFPISRPNLTFSTLTVSNMSPEDSSIYLCSVGGTGGRETQYFGPGTRLLVL.

This clone turned up a few times. The genes are TRBV29-1 and TRBJ2-1, with D perhaps matching TRBD1 or TRBD2 (6 bases each). V lost 5 bases, J lost 10 bases, and 18 bases lay in between. There are 13 residues in the CDR3. Germline values: CDR1 SQVTM, CDR2 ANQGSEA. CDR3 sequence (DNA): TGCAGCGTTCAGGGACAAGACGGAGGGGAGCAGTTCTTC. It codes for CSVQGQDGGEQFF.